This TCR beta chain was captured in a study of T cell responses to AZD1222 COVID-19 vaccine. Overall study findings and caveats: Mostly white British, mostly female donors; authors suggested clonal diversity may be underestimated. It was only a handful of AZD1222 recipients who were seropositive at baseline. Regions 160-218 and 743-854 dominated among vaccine-associated CD4 TCRs spanning spike. A reported finding is that nearly half of spike-specific TCRs target unmutated variant regions.

This CDR3 has 14 amino acids. Trimming left V 0 bases short and J 6 bases short, with 11 bases between. CDR1 is SGHRS and CDR2 is YFSETQ in the germline V gene. TCRdb's copy holds only in-frame clones and misses some; the assay was immunoSEQ multiplex PCR. Of over 100,000 clones listed, approximately 89% are singletons. A remark on this clone: Antigen specificity is unknown.

V is TRBV5-1 and J is TRBJ2-3, with D possibly matching TRBD2 (5 bases). The material sequenced was peripheral blood, taken 28 days after the second AZD1222 dose. This receptor was taken from an adult who received the AZD1222 COVID-19 vaccine. The CDR3: CASSLDGITDTQYF. The CDR3 nucleotides are TGCGCCAGCAGCTTGGACGGGATAACCGATACGCAGTATTTT. The complete variable domain, with remaining parts taken from reference TRBV5-1 and TRBJ2-3, reads KAGVTQTPRYLIKTRGQQVTLSCSPISGHRSVSWYQQTPGQGLQFLFEYFSETQRNKGNFPGRFSGRQFSNSRSEMNVSTLELGDSALYLCASSLDGITDTQYFGPGTRLTVL.